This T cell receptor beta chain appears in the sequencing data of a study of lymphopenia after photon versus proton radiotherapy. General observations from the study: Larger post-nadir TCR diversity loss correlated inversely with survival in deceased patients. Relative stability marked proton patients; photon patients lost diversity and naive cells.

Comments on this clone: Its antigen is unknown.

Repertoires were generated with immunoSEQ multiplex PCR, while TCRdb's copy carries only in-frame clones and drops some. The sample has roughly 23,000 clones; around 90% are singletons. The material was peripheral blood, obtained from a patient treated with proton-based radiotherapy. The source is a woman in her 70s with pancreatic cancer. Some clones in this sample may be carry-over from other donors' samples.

CDR3 sequence (DNA): TGTGCCACCAGCGCGACCGGGACAGGGGGCTTCGAGCAGTACTTC. It translates to CATSATGTGGFEQYF. The chain combines TRBV15 with TRBJ2-7; 12 nucleotides agree with TRBD1. The V segment lost 5 bases and the J segment 6 bases; nucleotides outside the gene matches: 8. The CDR3 has 15 residues. From germline, CDR1 is LNHNV and CDR2 YYDKDF (reference sequence).